The 27 T cell receptor beta chains in this list originate from one sample, sequenced in a study of T cells in Graves' hyperthyroidism and ophthalmopathy. RNA transcripts yielded amplified TCR beta CDR3 regions. TCR CDR3 regions were first amplified by RT-PCR with HTBI primers. TCRdb re-called the multiplex PCR reads through MiXCR, storing one row per CDR3 protein. This repertoire shows about 500,000 distinct CDR3 sequences, approximately 15% found once; its top ten account for around 17%. Sequenced material: blood. The receptors derive from a woman in her late teens or twenties with Graves' hyperthyroidism.

The chain links TRBV12-3 or TRBV12-4 to TRBJ2-1; D remains unclear. The CDR3 covers 14 residues. V lost 7 bases and J lost 7, with 17 bases in between. The CDR3 DNA sequence: TGTGCCAGCACCCAACTTGCCGTGGGTAATGAGCAGTTCTTC. Amino acid sequence: CASTQLAVGNEQFF.

V and J are TRBV5-1 and TRBJ2-1; possibly TRBD2 for D (5 bases). The CDR3 consists of 16 residues. Germline CDR1 and CDR2: SGHRS and YFSETQ. Trimming shortened V by 0 bases and J by 0 bases, and 10 bases separated the two germline ends. The CDR3 DNA is TGCGCCAGCAGCTTGGCCGAGGGCCGCTCCTACAATGAGCAGTTCTTC. This gives the protein CASSLAEGRSYNEQFF.

This clonotype has a count of ten or more. The V and J genes are TRBV2 and TRBJ2-1; 8 nucleotides align to TRBD2. Per the germline V gene, CDR1 is SNHLY and CDR2 is FYNNEI. The CDR3 has 14 amino acids. The V and J ends lost 10 bases and 0 bases, in that order; junction bases with no gene match: 5. CDR3 sequence (DNA): TGTGCCACTTTAGCGGGGAGCTCCTACAATGAGCAGTTCTTC. Translating gives CATLAGSSYNEQFF.

This clonotype was seen many times. The V gene is TRBV19, the J gene TRBJ1-5; the D is unclear. The CDR3 totals 15 residues. CDR1 is LNHDA and CDR2 is SQIVND in the germline V gene (reference sequence). The V end was cut by 3 bases, the J end by 4 bases, with 13 bases between. As DNA, the CDR3 is TGTGCCAGTAGTATGGGAGTGGTCCTTAATCAGCCCCAGCATTTT. Its protein product is CASSMGVVLNQPQHF.

This clonotype was recorded many times. This chain joins TRBV15 and TRBJ2-7; 7 bases align to TRBD1. Germline V gene data show CDR1 as LNHNV and CDR2 as YYDKDF (reference sequence). Unmatched junction bases numbered 5, after V lost 5 bases and J lost 1 base. The CDR3 loop spans 14 amino acids. In DNA, the CDR3 is TGTGCCACCAGCTACCGGGACAGTTCCTACGAGCAGTACTTC. Translated: CATSYRDSSYEQYF. Looking up the rest from reference TRBV15 and TRBJ2-7 gives the full variable domain: DAMVIQNPRYQVTQFGKPVTLSCSQTLNHNVMYWYQQKSSQAPKLLFHYYDKDFNNEADTPDNFQSRRPNTSFCFLDIRSPGLGDTAMYLCATSYRDSSYEQYFGPGTRLTVT.

This clonotype occurred many times. The rearrangement links TRBV12-3 or TRBV12-4 to TRBJ2-3, with 10 bases aligning to TRBD2. The CDR3 sequence is 14 residues long. The ends lost 6 bases at V and 6 bases at J; junction bases unmatched: 6. For the CDR3, the DNA is TGTGCCAGCAGAGGGACTAGCGCGCTGGATACGCAGTATTTT. Its translation: CASRGTSALDTQYF.

At least ten counts were recorded for this clonotype. J is TRBJ1-1 and V is TRBV9; D perhaps matches TRBD1 (5 bases). Trimming shortened V by 3 bases and J by 7 bases, and 7 bases separated the two germline ends. CDR3 length: 11 amino acids. Germline loops: CDR1 SGDLS, CDR2 YYNGEE. The chain's CDR3 is CASSGTGEAFF. The CDR3 nucleotides are TGTGCCAGCAGCGGAACAGGTGAAGCTTTCTTT. The complete variable domain, with remaining parts taken from reference TRBV9 and TRBJ1-1, reads DSGVTQTPKHLITATGQRVTLRCSPRSGDLSVYWYQQSLDQGLQFLIQYYNGEERAKGNILERFSAQQFPDLHSELNLSSLELGDSALYFCASSGTGEAFFGQGTRLTVV.

V usage is TRBV5-1 and J usage is TRBJ2-7; no reliable D call. CDR1 and CDR2 from the germline V gene are SGHRS and YFSETQ. V lost 0 bases, J lost 1 base, and 8 bases lay in between. The CDR3 covers 14 residues. CDR3 nucleotide sequence: TGCGCCAGCAGCTTGGGGGCAGCTTCCTACGAGCAGTACGTC. It yields the protein CASSLGAASYEQYV.

This clonotype was seen ten or more times. The CDR3 nucleotides are TGCAGCGGGGAACAGGGAGATACAGATACGCAGTATTTT. Encoded protein: CSGEQGDTDTQYF. V is TRBV29-1 and J is TRBJ2-3; a weak D match, TRBD1 (6 bases). In germline, CDR1 is SQVTM, CDR2 ANQGSEA. The CDR3 covers 13 residues. The ends were cut back, 7 bases at V and 3 bases at J, with 14 bases in the middle.

The chain carries TRBV6-1 and TRBJ1-5; no clear D gene. The germline V gene encodes CDR1 MNHNS and CDR2 SASEGT. V lost 5 bases and J lost 0, with 8 bases in between. This CDR3 is built from 14 residues. The CDR3 spells CASSRSDSNQPQHF. In DNA, the CDR3 is TGTGCCAGCAGTCGCTCAGATAGCAATCAGCCCCAGCATTTT.

The CDR3 protein is CASRGPGTENTEAFF. The CDR3 DNA follows: TGTGCCAGCAGGGGTCCCGGGACAGAGAACACTGAAGCTTTCTTT. The chain carries TRBV6-1 and TRBJ1-1; 7 bases are shared with TRBD1. Germline CDR1 MNHNS, CDR2 SASEGT. Trimming at V came to 6 bases and at J to 1 base, leaving 8 bases not matched to a gene. The CDR3 runs 15 residues.

This clonotype was detected ten times or more. The chain's CDR3 is CASRVQETQYF. The CDR3 DNA follows: TGTGCCAGCAGGGTCCAAGAGACCCAGTACTTC. The V call is TRBV12-3 or TRBV12-4, the J call TRBJ2-5; the D is unclear. The CDR3 runs 11 residues. V shed 6 bases and J shed 1 base, with 3 bases lying between them.

CDR3 region: CAISEGAGGNEQFF. CDR3 bases: TGTGCCATCAGTGAGGGAGCGGGAGGGAATGAGCAGTTCTTC. This chain links TRBV10-3 with TRBJ2-1; 10 bases map to TRBD2. Germline V gene lookup returns CDR1 ENHRY and CDR2 SYGVKD. The CDR3 has 14 amino acids. After removal of 2 bases from V and 7 bases from J, the junction contained 2 bases not matched to a gene.

This sequence joins TRBV4-1 and TRBJ1-3, with a weak D call TRBD1 (5 bases). This CDR3 comprises 18 residues. The V gene lost 0 bases and the J gene lost 3 bases, with 18 bases spanning the gap. The germline V gene has CDR1 MGHRA and CDR2 YSYEKL. The CDR3 is CASSQDGLGPRSGNTIYF. CDR3 DNA: TGCGCCAGCAGCCAAGATGGTTTGGGACCGCGGAGTGGAAACACCATATATTTT.

J is TRBJ2-1 and V is TRBV28; 9 nucleotides line up with TRBD2. CDR1 is MDHEN and CDR2 is SYDVKM in the germline V gene. There are 16 residues in the CDR3. V was pared by 6 bases and J by 4 bases, with 10 bases of the junction left unmatched. The CDR3 spells CASSSRLAVPYNEQFF. The CDR3 region has the DNA TGTGCCAGCAGCTCCCGACTAGCGGTACCTTACAATGAGCAGTTCTTC.

This clonotype came up many times. The chain couples TRBV11-3 to TRBJ2-5; TRBD1 might be the D (6 bases). Germline-derived CDR1 and CDR2 are SGHNT and YENEEA. V was trimmed by 1 base and J by 0 bases, leaving 12 bases between them. The CDR3 contains 16 residues. The CDR3 sequence: CASSLAGGANQETQYF. In nucleotides, the CDR3 is TGTGCCAGCAGCTTAGCTGGGGGCGCTAACCAAGAGACCCAGTACTTC.

The chain uses TRBV7-7 and TRBJ1-1; maybe TRBD1 (5 bases). This CDR3 is built from 15 residues. V was shortened by 5 bases and J by 5 bases, with 18 bases between the two germline ends. CDR1 is SSHAT and CDR2 is FNYEAQ in the germline V gene (reference sequence). Here the CDR3 DNA reads TGTGCCAGCAGCCCCCGGGACGGCCTAGGGACTGAAGCTTTCTTT. Translation: CASSPRDGLGTEAFF.

The chain couples TRBV4-1 to TRBJ1-1, with 11 bases identical to TRBD1. The V gene end was trimmed by 4 bases and the J gene end by 4 bases; junction bases not matched to a gene: 11. The germline gives CDR1 MGHRA, CDR2 YSYEKL. The CDR3 runs to 17 residues. In nucleotides, the CDR3 is TGCGCCAGCAGCCCTGGGACAGGGGGATTTTTGAGCACTGAAGCTTTCTTT. This encodes CASSPGTGGFLSTEAFF.

This clonotype has a single count. This may come from a read error, since a much larger clone is one base off. The chain has TRBV6-5 and TRBJ2-3; D is unclear. CDR1 MNHEY and CDR2 SVGAGI come from the germline V gene. This CDR3 is 13 amino acids long. V was clipped by 5 bases and J by 2 bases, with 8 bases between them. The CDR3 nucleotides read TGTGCCAGCAGTAACTTCCTCACAGATACGCAGTATTTT. This gives the protein CASSNFLTDTQYF.

This clonotype was seen many times. The CDR3 sequence is CASSQEGEAFF. CDR3 bases: TGTGCCAGCAGCCAAGAGGGTGAAGCTTTCTTT. The chain recombines TRBV3-1 with TRBJ1-1, with D unresolved. Looked up from germline, CDR1 is LGHDT and CDR2 is YNNKEL (reference sequence). V lost 0 bases and J lost 7, with 3 bases in between. CDR3 size: 11 residues.

This clonotype was observed many times. The rearrangement joins TRBV11-2 to TRBJ2-1; 10 nucleotides line up with TRBD2. V shed 10 bases, J shed 7 bases, and the junction held 13 bases outside the gene matches. This CDR3 has 15 amino acids. CDR1 and CDR2 from the germline V gene are SGHAT and FQNNGV. CDR3 DNA sequence: TGTGCCACCCAACGAGGGAGCGGGAGGGGTAATGAGCAGTTCTTC. Translating it yields CATQRGSGRGNEQFF.

This clonotype was recorded at least ten times. The V gene is TRBV6-5, the J gene TRBJ2-5; perhaps TRBD2 as D (6 bases). Germline lookup yields CDR1 MNHEY and CDR2 SVGAGI. The CDR3 spans 15 residues. Trimming pared 2 bases from V and 3 bases from J, leaving 13 bases between. CDR3 sequence: CASSYKIWGEETQYF. The CDR3 bases are TGTGCCAGCAGTTACAAAATCTGGGGGGAAGAGACCCAGTACTTC.

The table lists this clonotype with many counts. The chain uses TRBV9 and TRBJ2-7, with D possibly being TRBD1 (5 bases). This CDR3 spans 13 amino acids. Trimming cost V 0 bases and J 5 bases, with 9 bases left between them. Germline V CDR1 and CDR2: SGDLS, YYNGEE. CDR3 in amino acids: CASSVEAGHEQYF. CDR3 in DNA: TGTGCCAGCAGCGTAGAGGCAGGGCACGAGCAGTACTTC.

In its sample, this clonotype was seen a few times. The V and J genes are TRBV20-1 and TRBJ1-5, with D uncertain. The CDR3 has 14 amino acids. Between the trimmed V and J ends, which lost 3 bases and 8 bases, there was a span of 17 bases. Germline-derived CDR1 and CDR2 are DFQATT and SNEGSKA (reference sequence). CDR3 residues: CSASGLPLMEPQHF. The CDR3 DNA follows: TGCAGTGCTAGCGGCCTGCCATTGATGGAGCCCCAGCATTTT.

This clonotype was recorded at least ten times. The V and J genes are TRBV29-1 and TRBJ1-4; 7 nucleotides align to TRBD1. J was trimmed by 2 bases and V by 6 bases; bases with no gene match: 3. Germline V gene data show CDR1 as SQVTM and CDR2 as ANQGSEA. The CDR3 consists of 13 residues. CDR3 sequence reads: CSVGDSTNEKLFF. In DNA, the CDR3 is TGCAGCGTGGGGGACAGCACTAATGAAAAACTGTTTTTT. Complete variable domain (other parts from reference TRBV29-1 and TRBJ1-4): SAVISQKPSRDICQRGTSLTIQCQVDSQVTMMFWYRQQPGQSLTLIATANQGSEATYESGFVIDKFPISRPNLTFSTLTVSNMSPEDSSIYLCSVGDSTNEKLFFGSGTQLSVL.

This clonotype was seen at least ten times. This chain joins TRBV27 and TRBJ2-3; TRBD2 aligns across 7 bases. The CDR3 runs 19 residues. J lost 2 bases, V lost 6 bases, and 20 bases had no gene match. Germline-derived CDR1 and CDR2 are MNHEY and SMNVEV (reference sequence). The CDR3 region has the DNA TGTGCCAGCAGCCCAAAGTCCCTGGCACTAGCGCCAACCACAGATACGCAGTATTTT. This gives the protein CASSPKSLALAPTTDTQYF.

This clonotype showed up many times. J is TRBJ2-4 and V is TRBV12-3 or TRBV12-4, with 7 bases matching TRBD2. CDR3 length: 14 amino acids. Trimming cost V 3 bases and J 7 bases; bases outside gene matches: 6. CDR3 amino acids: CASSFGEAGNIQYF. Written as DNA, the CDR3 is TGTGCCAGCAGTTTTGGGGAAGCGGGGAACATTCAGTACTTC.